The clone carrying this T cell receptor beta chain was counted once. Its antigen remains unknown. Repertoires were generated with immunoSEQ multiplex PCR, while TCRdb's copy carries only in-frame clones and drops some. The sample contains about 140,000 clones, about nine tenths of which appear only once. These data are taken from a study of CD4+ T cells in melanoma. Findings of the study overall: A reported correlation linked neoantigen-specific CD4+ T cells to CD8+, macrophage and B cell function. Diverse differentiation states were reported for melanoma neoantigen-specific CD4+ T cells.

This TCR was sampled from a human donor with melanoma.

CDR3 bases: TGTGCCAGCAGCCAAGGGCGGCAAGGCCTCACCGGGGAGCTGTTTTTT. This gives the protein CASSQGRQGLTGELFF. This sequence joins TRBV4-2 and TRBJ2-2; unclear D gene. Germline V gives CDR1 LGHNA, CDR2 YNFKEQ. Trimming stripped 1 base from V and 4 bases from J, with 13 bases between. The CDR3 is 16 residues long.